The next 30 T cell receptor beta chains were all read from a single sample in a study of T-cell memory formation after mild COVID-19. One entry per CDR3 protein, called by TCRdb with MiXCR from the 5' RACE reads. Of over 500,000 distinct CDR3 sequences listed, approximately 15% are singletons. Sequences were obtained from PBMCs or a T cell subset sorted from them (not recorded which). The origin of the receptors is an adult woman who had mild COVID-19 (a few samples of this study predate the infection). Cell type and time point are not known.

This clonotype was seen more than once but under ten times. J is TRBJ2-1 and V is TRBV20-1; TRBD2 agrees at 13 bases. The CDR3 extends over 14 amino acids. J gave up 5 bases and V 6 bases, and 4 bases lay outside the gene matches. CDR1 DFQATT and CDR2 SNEGSKA come from the germline V gene (reference sequence). The CDR3 bases are TGCAGTGCCAAGACTAGCGGGAGGAACAATGAGCAGTTCTTC. Residues: CSAKTSGRNNEQFF.

This clonotype came up a few times. The genes are TRBV27 and TRBJ1-2, with 7 bases identical to TRBD1. Germline V lookup: CDR1 MNHEY, CDR2 SMNVEV (reference sequence). CDR3 size: 15 residues. With 7 bases clipped from V and 4 bases from J, the junction kept 12 bases outside the gene matches. CDR3 in amino acids: CASTSLGTESYGYTF. The CDR3 DNA is TGTGCCAGCACCTCGCTTGGGACAGAAAGCTATGGCTACACCTTC.

The genes are TRBV4-3 and TRBJ1-5; maybe TRBD1 (6 bases). From germline, CDR1 is LGHNA and CDR2 YSLEER. V lost 5 bases and J 2 bases, leaving 19 bases between the germline ends. CDR3 size: 17 residues. CDR3 sequence reads: CASSLSPQGIGNQPQHF. The CDR3 region has the DNA TGCGCCAGCAGCTTGAGCCCGCAGGGGATAGGCAATCAGCCCCAGCATTTT.

The chain combines TRBV7-9 with TRBJ2-4, with D possibly matching TRBD2 (6 bases). CDR1 and CDR2 from the germline V gene are SEHNR and FQNEAQ (reference sequence). The CDR3 is 12 residues long. The V gene lost 11 bases and the J gene lost 0 bases, with 8 bases spanning the gap. The CDR3 here is CAVGGAKNIQYF. The CDR3 coding sequence is TGTGCCGTCGGGGGAGCCAAAAACATTCAGTACTTC.

This chain's CDR3 is CATLGYGQGARGSYNEQFF. The CDR3, as DNA: TGTGCCACCCTCGGTTACGGACAGGGGGCGAGAGGCTCCTACAATGAGCAGTTCTTC. The chain couples TRBV6-1 to TRBJ2-1, with 11 bases identical to TRBD1. CDR1 and CDR2 from the germline V gene are MNHNS and SASEGT. V lost 10 bases, J lost 0 bases, and 17 bases stayed unmatched. The CDR3 covers 19 residues.

This sequence joins TRBV19 and TRBJ1-5, with 10 bases that match TRBD1. With 9 bases clipped from V and 4 bases from J, the junction kept 9 bases outside the gene matches. Germline V gene lookup returns CDR1 LNHDA and CDR2 SQIVND (reference sequence). CDR3 length equals 15 residues. DNA for the CDR3: TGTGCCAGCCGCCGCTCGGGACAGGGGAATCAGCCCCAGCATTTT. Amino acid sequence: CASRRSGQGNQPQHF.

The chain combines TRBV3-1 with TRBJ1-6; 8 bases match TRBD1. The V segment lost 2 bases and the J segment 10 bases; nucleotides outside the gene matches: 7. This CDR3 contains 15 residues. Germline lookup yields CDR1 LGHDT and CDR2 YNNKEL (reference sequence). The CDR3 reads CASSQKGTGGSPLHF. The CDR3 DNA is TGTGCCAGCAGCCAAAAAGGGACAGGCGGATCACCCCTCCACTTT.

In its sample, this clonotype was seen a few times. V is TRBV30 and J is TRBJ2-7; unclear D gene. This CDR3 has 11 residues. The V end lost 1 base, the J end lost 4 bases, and 5 bases lay between the germline ends. Germline loops: CDR1 GTSNPN, CDR2 SVGIG (reference sequence). The CDR3 reads CAWSDVYEQYF. CDR3 DNA sequence: TGTGCCTGGAGTGATGTTTACGAGCAGTACTTC.

This clonotype has just a few counts. The chain has TRBV4-1 and TRBJ1-1; D is uncertain. V lost 3 bases and J 10 bases, leaving 21 bases between the germline ends. CDR3 size: 15 residues. Germline-derived CDR1 and CDR2 are MGHRA and YSYEKL. The CDR3 here is CASSQYQVSAGSAFF. Here the CDR3 DNA reads TGCGCCAGCAGCCAGTACCAGGTGAGCGCGGGGTCAGCTTTCTTT.

The chain couples TRBV5-6 to TRBJ2-3, with D unclear. Per the germline V gene, CDR1 is SGHDT and CDR2 is YYEEEE. Trimming cost V 0 bases and J 0 bases, with 11 bases left between them. The CDR3 covers 16 residues. The CDR3 DNA reads as TGTGCCAGCAGCTTGGCCGACGGATCTAGCACAGATACGCAGTATTTT. This encodes CASSLADGSSTDTQYF.

The chain has TRBV7-2 and TRBJ2-1; tentative D call: TRBD2 (5 bases). The CDR3 consists of 11 residues. The V gene's germline CDR1 is SGHTA and CDR2 FQGNSA. Trimming shortened V by 4 bases and J by 10 bases, and 8 bases separated the two germline ends. CDR3 protein: CASSSSREQFF. The CDR3 nucleotides are TGTGCCAGCAGCTCTAGCCGGGAGCAGTTCTTC.

This clonotype was seen a handful of times. The chain employs TRBV6-5 and TRBJ2-5, with D unresolved. CDR1 is MNHEY and CDR2 is SVGAGI in the germline V gene. The CDR3 covers 13 residues. Deletions cut 6 bases from V and 0 bases from J, with 8 bases between. The CDR3 coding sequence is TGTGCCAGCAGGGGGTCCCACCAAGAGACCCAGTACTTC. It is translated as CASRGSHQETQYF.

This clonotype was found a few times. This chain connects TRBV11-1 to TRBJ2-7; unclear D gene. Germline V gene lookup returns CDR1 SGHAT and CDR2 FQDESV (reference sequence). The V end was cut by 1 base, the J end by 0 bases, with 13 bases between. The CDR3 is made up of 16 amino acids. This CDR3 is CASSLGFRQTSYEQYF. The CDR3 DNA reads TGTGCCAGCAGCTTAGGGTTTCGCCAGACCTCCTACGAGCAGTACTTC.

This sequence joins TRBV4-2 and TRBJ2-3, with D possibly TRBD2 on 6 matching bases. The CDR3 sequence is 19 residues long. The germline V gene encodes CDR1 LGHNA and CDR2 YNFKEQ. V lost 4 bases and J lost 0, with 23 bases in between. In nucleotides, the CDR3 is TGTGCCAGCAGCCTTGGGGGACTTCCCCTCGGGCCTAGCACAGATACGCAGTATTTT. This sequence encodes CASSLGGLPLGPSTDTQYF.

The chain employs TRBV19 and TRBJ2-7; TRBD1 matches 7 bases. The CDR3 consists of 17 residues. Unmatched junction bases numbered 15, after V lost 5 bases and J lost 2 bases. The germline V gene has CDR1 LNHDA and CDR2 SQIVND (reference sequence). The CDR3 sequence is CASSVTGGRGSPYEQYF. The CDR3 DNA follows: TGTGCCAGTAGTGTTACCGGAGGCAGGGGGTCCCCCTACGAGCAGTACTTC.

The V and J genes are TRBV6-5 and TRBJ2-1; D is uncertain. Trimming cost V 4 bases and J 4 bases, with 8 bases left between them. The CDR3 is 13 residues long. The germline CDR1 and CDR2 sequences are MNHEY and SVGAGI. For the CDR3, the DNA is TGTGCCAGCAGTTTCGAAAGATACAATGAGCAGTTCTTC. It is translated as CASSFERYNEQFF.

V gene TRBV12-3 or TRBV12-4 combines with J gene TRBJ1-6; D is unresolved. This CDR3 region has 16 residues. V gave up 6 bases and J gave up 4 bases, with 16 bases separating them. The CDR3 region has the DNA TGTGCCAGCAGCCCCGACAAGTTTTTATATAATTCACCCCTCCACTTT. Translation: CASSPDKFLYNSPLHF.

This sequence joins TRBV9 and TRBJ2-3, with TRBD2 identical over 7 bases. The V segment lost 0 bases and the J segment 2 bases; nucleotides outside the gene matches: 6. The V gene's germline CDR1 is SGDLS and CDR2 YYNGEE. The CDR3 is 16 amino acids. The CDR3 reads CASSVDPSGYTDTQYF. The CDR3 region has the DNA TGTGCCAGCAGCGTAGACCCTAGCGGATACACAGATACGCAGTATTTT.

The J gene is TRBJ2-3, the V gene TRBV6-2 or TRBV6-3; TRBD2 agrees at 7 bases. V was clipped by 2 bases and J by 0 bases; unmatched bases: 8. This CDR3 region has 17 residues. Per the germline V gene, CDR1 is MNHEY and CDR2 is SVGEGT. This chain's CDR3 is CASSYGGSGPSTDTQYF. The CDR3 nucleotides read TGTGCCAGCAGTTACGGCGGGAGCGGACCCAGCACAGATACGCAGTATTTT.

The V gene is TRBV6-5, the J gene TRBJ2-2; D may be TRBD2 (5 bases). V was pared by 5 bases and J by 6 bases, with 10 bases between. Germline CDR1 reads MNHEY; CDR2 reads SVGAGI. The CDR3 has 13 residues. Here the CDR3 reads CASSTLVAGELFF. The CDR3 DNA reads TGTGCCAGCAGTACACTAGTTGCCGGGGAGCTGTTTTTT.

The CDR3 bases are TGTGCCAGCAGTTTATCCTCAGGGTCTAACACTGAAGCTTTCTTT. This translates into CASSLSSGSNTEAFF. The chain uses TRBV27 and TRBJ1-1; possibly TRBD1 for D (5 bases). The V end was cut by 0 bases, the J end by 2 bases, with 10 bases between. This CDR3 is built from 15 residues. The V gene's germline CDR1 is MNHEY and CDR2 SMNVEV (reference sequence).

This clonotype was counted a few times. The J gene is TRBJ1-6, the V gene TRBV7-9; TRBD1 matches 10 bases. CDR3 length: 14 amino acids. With 7 bases clipped from V and 7 bases from J, the junction kept 4 bases outside the gene matches. The germline CDR1 and CDR2 sequences are SEHNR and FQNEAQ (reference sequence). The DNA of the CDR3 is TGTGCCAGCACCGGACAGGGGGGGAATTCACCCCTCCACTTT. Translating it yields CASTGQGGNSPLHF.

The rearrangement joins TRBV4-1 to TRBJ2-1; 9 bases agree with TRBD2. V lost 4 bases and J lost 10; bases outside the gene matches: 17. This CDR3 is 17 amino acids long. CDR1 MGHRA and CDR2 YSYEKL come from the germline V gene. The CDR3 nucleotides read TGCGCCAGCAGCCCTCCCACCATAGCGGGGGCGGTTGTGGAGCAGTTCTTC. Translating it yields CASSPPTIAGAVVEQFF.

The genes are TRBV5-6 and TRBJ2-1; D not resolved. V was trimmed by 4 bases and J by 4 bases, leaving 12 bases between them. The CDR3 contains 14 residues. The germline V gene has CDR1 SGHDT and CDR2 YYEEEE. CDR3 DNA sequence: TGTGCCAGCAGCCCCCTTAAAGAGTACAATGAGCAGTTCTTC. Its protein product is CASSPLKEYNEQFF. The full variable domain, with the rest looked up from reference TRBV5-6 and TRBJ2-1, is DAGVTQSPTHLIKTRGQQVTLRCSPKSGHDTVSWYQQALGQGPQFIFQYYEEEERQRGNFPDRFSGHQFPNYSSELNVNALLLGDSALYLCASSPLKEYNEQFFGPGTRLTVL.

The rearrangement uses TRBV7-2 and TRBJ2-1; the D gene is possibly TRBD2 (5 bases). This CDR3 is 16 amino acids long. Trimming stripped 1 base from V and 0 bases from J, with 10 bases between. The germline gives CDR1 SGHTA, CDR2 FQGNSA. CDR3 DNA: TGTGCCAGCAGCTTAGGGGGAGATAGCTCCTACAATGAGCAGTTCTTC. This encodes CASSLGGDSSYNEQFF. Supplemented by reference TRBV7-2 and TRBJ2-1, the full variable domain reads GAGVSQSPSNKVTEKGKDVELRCDPISGHTALYWYRQSLGQGLEFLIYFQGNSAPDKSGLPSDRFSAERTGGSVSTLTIQRTQQEDSAVYLCASSLGGDSSYNEQFFGPGTRLTVL.

The V and J genes are TRBV7-6 and TRBJ2-7; TRBD1 might be the D (5 bases). This CDR3 region has 14 residues. The V gene's germline CDR1 is SGHVS and CDR2 FNYEAQ. The V and J ends lost 6 bases and 4 bases respectively, with 16 bases between them. The chain's CDR3 is CASSVPGRAYEQYF. The CDR3 coding sequence is TGTGCCAGCAGTGTCCCGGGCAGGGCATACGAGCAGTACTTC.

This rearrangement joins TRBV9 to TRBJ1-6; D possibly corresponds to TRBD1 (5 bases). CDR3 size: 14 residues. The V and J ends lost 0 bases and 7 bases respectively, with 8 bases between them. CDR1 is SGDLS, CDR2 YYNGEE, per germline. CDR3: CASSVGGVNSPLHF. In nucleotides, the CDR3 is TGTGCCAGCAGCGTAGGGGGGGTGAATTCACCCCTCCACTTT. Drawing the rest from reference TRBV9 and TRBJ1-6, the complete variable domain is DSGVTQTPKHLITATGQRVTLRCSPRSGDLSVYWYQQSLDQGLQFLIQYYNGEERAKGNILERFSAQQFPDLHSELNLSSLELGDSALYFCASSVGGVNSPLHFGNGTRLTVT.

V gene TRBV5-5 combines with J gene TRBJ2-3; no definite D call. The CDR3 consists of 12 residues. Trimming removed 0 bases at V and 10 bases at J, with 9 bases between. Germline loops: CDR1 SGHKS, CDR2 YYEKEE (reference sequence). The CDR3 nucleotides read TGTGCCAGCAGCTTGGACCTCCTGGCGCAGTATTTT. Encoded protein: CASSLDLLAQYF.

This clonotype was counted a few times. V and J are TRBV6-1 and TRBJ2-5; D is ambiguous. CDR1 and CDR2 (germline): MNHNS, SASEGT. The CDR3 has 15 residues. V dropped 0 bases and J dropped 3 bases, with 11 bases sitting between them. CDR3: CASSEAGGYEETQYF. CDR3 DNA sequence: TGTGCCAGCAGTGAAGCTGGCGGATATGAAGAGACCCAGTACTTC.

This rearrangement joins TRBV12-3 or TRBV12-4 to TRBJ2-7; D perhaps matches TRBD1 (6 bases). This CDR3 is 13 amino acids long. Between the trimmed V and J ends, which lost 6 bases and 5 bases, there was a span of 14 bases. The CDR3 DNA reads TGTGCCAGCAGCCGACGTGGGACACACGAGCAGTACTTC. Its translation is CASSRRGTHEQYF.